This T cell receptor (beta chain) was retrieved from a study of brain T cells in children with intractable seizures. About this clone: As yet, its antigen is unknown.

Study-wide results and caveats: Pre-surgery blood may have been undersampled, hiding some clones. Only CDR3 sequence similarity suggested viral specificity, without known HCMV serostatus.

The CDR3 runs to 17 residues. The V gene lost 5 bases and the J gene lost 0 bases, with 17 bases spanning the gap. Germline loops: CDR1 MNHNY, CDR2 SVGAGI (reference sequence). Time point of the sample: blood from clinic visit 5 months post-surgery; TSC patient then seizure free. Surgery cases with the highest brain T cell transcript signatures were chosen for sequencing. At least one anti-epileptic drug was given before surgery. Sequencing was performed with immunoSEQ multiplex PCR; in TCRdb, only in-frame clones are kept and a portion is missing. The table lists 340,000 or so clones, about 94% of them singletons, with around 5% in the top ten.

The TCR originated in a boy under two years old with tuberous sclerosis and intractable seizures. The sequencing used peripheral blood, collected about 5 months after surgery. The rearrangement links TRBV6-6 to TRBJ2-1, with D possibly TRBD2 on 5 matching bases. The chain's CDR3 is CASSPVVTSSSYNEQFF. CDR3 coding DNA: TGTGCCAGCAGTCCCGTTGTTACTAGTTCCTCCTACAATGAGCAGTTCTTC.